This TCR beta chain is drawn from a study of T cell changes during pregnancy in multiple sclerosis (dated by TCRdb to between 2018 and 2021). About the full investigation: In women with multiple sclerosis, the researchers looked at how the T cell repertoire shifted as pregnancy progressed.

With respect to this clone: Its recognized antigen is unknown. Nothing much larger sits one base from this clone, and base qualities are not available.

The library was produced with the immunoSEQ multiplex PCR assay. TCRdb retrieved this table from immuneACCESS and kept in-frame rearrangements only. Not all clones are present; in checked studies, unresolved V genes account for under half, and no reason is known for the remainder. This sample holds 88,000 or so clones; about 90% were observed only once. Of the sample, more than 1.4% is held by the ten largest clones. This clonotype was sampled from a female donor with multiple sclerosis, enrolled in a pregnancy study. Sample: peripheral blood, taken before pregnancy.

The CDR3 amino acid sequence is: CASSVTGAANEKLFF. The nucleotides read TGTGCCAGCAGCGTTACAGGAGCAGCTAATGAAAAACTGTTTTTT. Recombination linked TRBV9 to TRBJ1-4; a tentative D call is TRBD1 (5 bases match). V lost 2 bases and J lost 3 bases; the stretch between them is 11 bases long. Taken from the germline V gene, the CDR1 and CDR2 loops are SGDLS and YYNGEE. Including cysteine and phenylalanine, the CDR3 has 15 amino acids. Kept here is only the CDR3 DNA, which spans 45 bases and is read in frame from base 1.